The 26 T cell receptor beta chains listed next were all sequenced from one sample in a study of CD8 T cells in ankylosing spondylitis (dated by TCRdb to 2016 to 2017). Libraries came from 5' RACE. Sequencing used an Illumina HiSeq 2500. The public sequencing data were trimmed at Q25 with fastp and processed into clonotypes with MiXCR by TCRdb, which kept only in-frame beta chains. Rows are unified per CDR3 protein, each entry keeping the most common DNA and genes. The sample contains 230,000 or so distinct CDR3 sequences, under 30% of them found a single time. Over 0.55% of the sample is held by the ten biggest clonotypes. Specimen: blood, either unsorted or a sorted T cell fraction (not recorded which). All receptors come from a male donor with ankylosing spondylitis or in good health (not recorded which).

This clonotype has ten or more counts. The V and J genes are TRBV12-3 or TRBV12-4 and TRBJ2-1; a possible D gene is TRBD1 (5 bases). The CDR3 contains 14 residues. Trimming left V 7 bases short and J 4 bases short, with 14 bases between. The CDR3 nucleotides read TGTGCCAGCACTCAGGGTTTGCTATACAATGAGCAGTTCTTC. It translates to CASTQGLLYNEQFF.

The table lists this clonotype with many counts. V usage is TRBV20-1 and J usage is TRBJ2-5; either TRBD1 or TRBD2 may fit D (6 bases each). With 2 bases removed from V and 1 base from J, the gap between germline ends came to 11 bases. CDR1 and CDR2 from the germline V gene are DFQATT and SNEGSKA (reference sequence). The CDR3 spans 14 residues. The CDR3 coding sequence is TGCAGTGCTAGACGGGGGCACCCCCAAGAGACCCAGTACTTC. Translated: CSARRGHPQETQYF.

This chain uses TRBV20-1 with TRBJ2-7; 8 bases are shared with TRBD2. J lost 2 bases, V lost 6 bases, and 15 bases had no gene match. Germline V gene lookup returns CDR1 DFQATT and CDR2 SNEGSKA (reference sequence). This CDR3 contains 16 residues. The CDR3 loop is CSASKTGTREPYEQYF. In nucleotides, the CDR3 is TGCAGTGCCTCCAAAACCGGGACTAGGGAACCCTACGAGCAGTACTTC.

This clonotype was counted many times. The chain employs TRBV20-1 and TRBJ2-5; a possible D gene is TRBD1 (5 bases). The germline gives CDR1 DFQATT, CDR2 SNEGSKA (reference sequence). V lost 3 bases and J lost 3, with 11 bases in between. The CDR3 length is 13 residues. Written as DNA, the CDR3 is TGCAGTGCTAGGGCGCAGGGCAAAGAGACCCAGTACTTC. This codes for CSARAQGKETQYF.

This clonotype was counted between two and nine times. V is TRBV12-3 or TRBV12-4 and J is TRBJ1-6, with 7 bases fitting TRBD1. Germline trimming cut 2 bases from V and 10 bases from J; bases unmatched to any gene: 8. CDR3 length: 15 amino acids. This CDR3 is CASSLSQGVWSPLHF. CDR3 nucleotide sequence: TGTGCCAGCAGTTTAAGCCAGGGGGTTTGGTCACCCCTCCACTTT.

V gene TRBV14 combines with J gene TRBJ2-5; no clear D gene. The CDR3 length is 15 residues. Trimming left V 4 bases short and J 4 bases short, with 16 bases between. CDR1 is SGHDN, CDR2 FVKESK, per germline. The CDR3 region is CASSPLNRRGETQYF. DNA of the CDR3: TGTGCCAGCAGCCCCCTTAATCGGAGAGGAGAGACCCAGTACTTC.

This clonotype was found a few times. This sequence joins TRBV10-3 and TRBJ2-3; 9 positions match TRBD1. After removal of 3 bases from V and 4 bases from J, the junction contained 5 bases not matched to a gene. CDR3 length: 15 amino acids. In germline, CDR1 is ENHRY, CDR2 SYGVKD. CDR3 amino acids: CAISDAGQGSDTQYF. CDR3 in DNA: TGTGCCATCAGTGATGCGGGACAGGGCTCAGATACGCAGTATTTT.

This clonotype turned up a few times. V gene TRBV20-1 combines with J gene TRBJ1-1, with no clear D. Trimming shortened V by 3 bases and J by 1 base, and 12 bases separated the two germline ends. Germline CDR1 is DFQATT and CDR2 is SNEGSKA (reference sequence). The CDR3 has 14 amino acids. The CDR3 region has the DNA TGCAGTGCTAGTCTAGGGTCCGGGAACACTGAAGCTTTCTTT. This codes for CSASLGSGNTEAFF.

Many counts were recorded for this clonotype. V and J are TRBV20-1 and TRBJ2-7, with 9 bases matching TRBD1. The junction had 9 bases not matched to a gene; V was cut back by 4 bases and J by 2 bases. Per germline, CDR1 DFQATT and CDR2 SNEGSKA (reference sequence). This CDR3 contains 15 residues. The CDR3 spells CSATSRDRDTYEQYF. The CDR3 DNA sequence: TGCAGTGCTACATCTAGGGACAGGGATACCTACGAGCAGTACTTC.

This chain uses TRBV7-9 with TRBJ2-5; the D is unclear. This CDR3 region has 12 residues. V shed 3 bases and J shed 5 bases, with 7 bases lying between them. CDR1 is SEHNR, CDR2 FQNEAQ, per germline (reference sequence). CDR3 bases: TGTGCCAGCAGCTTCGTGGAGGAGACCCAGTACTTC. This gives the protein CASSFVEETQYF. Using reference TRBV7-9 and TRBJ2-5 for the parts outside the CDR3, the full variable domain is DTGVSQNPRHKITKRGQNVTFRCDPISEHNRLYWYRQTLGQGPEFLTYFQNEAQLEKSRLLSDRFSAERPKGSFSTLEIQRTEQGDSAMYLCASSFVEETQYFGPGTRLLVL.

The gene calls are TRBV10-3 and TRBJ2-5; 8 bases match TRBD1. Germline lookup yields CDR1 ENHRY and CDR2 SYGVKD. V shed 7 bases, J shed 2 bases, and the junction held 3 bases outside the gene matches. CDR3 size: 13 residues. The CDR3 DNA reads as TGTGCCATCATGGGGACAGGACAAGAGACCCAGTACTTC. It is translated as CAIMGTGQETQYF.

This clonotype has at least ten counts. The chain is built from TRBV7-3 and TRBJ2-1; 9 bases agree with TRBD1. CDR3 size: 15 residues. The ends lost 5 bases at V and 4 bases at J; junction bases unmatched: 6. Per the germline V gene, CDR1 is SGHTA and CDR2 is FQGTGA. DNA of the CDR3: TGTGCCAGCAGCACACGGGGACAGGGTTACAATGAGCAGTTCTTC. Translated, it gives CASSTRGQGYNEQFF.

This clonotype was counted many times. The rearrangement uses TRBV7-6 and TRBJ2-3; 9 positions agree with TRBD1. Germline CDR1 and CDR2: SGHVS and FNYEAQ. The CDR3 runs to 16 residues. J gave up 5 bases and V 5 bases, and 11 bases lay outside the gene matches. In DNA form, the CDR3 reads TGTGCCAGCAGCCCTGGAAGGGACAGGGTGAAAGATACGCAGTATTTT. Its protein product is CASSPGRDRVKDTQYF. Based on the CDR3 plus reference TRBV7-6 and TRBJ2-3, the full variable domain is GAGVSQSPRYKVTKRGQDVALRCDPISGHVSLYWYRQALGQGPEFLTYFNYEAQQDKSGLPNDRFSAERPEGSISTLTIQRTEQRDSAMYRCASSPGRDRVKDTQYFGPGTRLTVL.

The chain uses TRBV9 and TRBJ2-5; D remains ambiguous. Trimming took 0 bases from V and 4 from J, leaving 13 bases between them. The CDR3 extends over 15 amino acids. Per the germline V gene, CDR1 is SGDLS and CDR2 is YYNGEE. As DNA, the CDR3 is TGTGCCAGCAGCGTAGGTCCCCGGCCCACAGAGACCCAGTACTTC. It specifies CASSVGPRPTETQYF.

The chain has TRBV10-3 and TRBJ2-7; D gene ambiguous. V lost 4 bases and J 3 bases, leaving 7 bases between the germline ends. There are 12 residues in the CDR3. Germline V CDR1 and CDR2: ENHRY, SYGVKD. Written as DNA, the CDR3 is TGTGCCATCAGTGGTGGAAACTACGAGCAGTACTTC. Protein: CAISGGNYEQYF.

This chain connects TRBV20-1 to TRBJ2-5; 12 nucleotides match TRBD2. V trimming: 5 bases; J trimming: 4 bases; junction bases outside the gene matches: 8. The CDR3 extends over 15 amino acids. Germline CDR1 is DFQATT and CDR2 is SNEGSKA (reference sequence). DNA of the CDR3: TGCAGTGCTCGTGGACTAGCGGGGAATGTAGAGACCCAGTACTTC. This sequence encodes CSARGLAGNVETQYF.

This sequence joins TRBV10-3 and TRBJ2-2; the D is unclear. V dropped 6 bases and J dropped 7 bases, with 21 bases sitting between them. This CDR3 has 16 residues. Per the germline V gene, CDR1 is ENHRY and CDR2 is SYGVKD. The CDR3 nucleotides are TGTGCCATCAGGACCCTCGGGTCAGGTGGTGACGGGGAGCTGTTTTTT. Translated, it gives CAIRTLGSGGDGELFF.

This chain uses TRBV4-1 with TRBJ2-2; 9 nucleotides agree with TRBD1. Losses at the gene ends were 1 base for V and 4 bases for J; bases not matched to a gene: 4. Germline CDR1 MGHRA, CDR2 YSYEKL. This CDR3 comprises 16 residues. The CDR3 loop reads CASSQVPGQGTGELFF. The CDR3, as DNA: TGCGCCAGCAGCCAAGTGCCGGGACAGGGCACCGGGGAGCTGTTTTTT.

This chain joins TRBV20-1 and TRBJ2-7; the match to TRBD1 covers 11 bases. The CDR3 length is 15 residues. V shed 5 bases, J shed 4 bases, and the junction held 10 bases outside the gene matches. Germline-derived CDR1 and CDR2 are DFQATT and SNEGSKA (reference sequence). This chain's CDR3 is CSAGAAGTGGYEQYF. The CDR3 coding sequence is TGCAGTGCTGGAGCCGCCGGGACAGGGGGGTACGAGCAGTACTTC.

This clonotype was picked up a small number of times. This chain connects TRBV27 to TRBJ2-7, with D perhaps assigned TRBD1 or TRBD2 (7 bases each). V was pared by 5 bases and J by 3 bases, with 17 bases between. Germline values: CDR1 MNHEY, CDR2 SMNVEV (reference sequence). The CDR3 spans 15 residues. In DNA, the CDR3 is TGTGCCAGCAGTCCCCAGGGGGGGCGTCACTACGAGCAGTACTTC. This sequence encodes CASSPQGGRHYEQYF.

A remark on this clonotype: A junction boundary mismatches the germline segment, possibly from a read error. The chain employs TRBV30 and TRBJ2-1, with D possibly TRBD2 on 6 matching bases. This CDR3 region has 15 residues. CDR1 and CDR2 (germline): GTSNPN, SVGIG (reference sequence). The DNA for the CDR3 is TGTGCCTGGATAACGTGGGGGACGGACTACACTGAGCAGTTCTTC. This translates into CAWITWGTDYTEQFF.

This clonotype was counted only a few times. The chain couples TRBV20-1 to TRBJ2-5; D might be TRBD1 or TRBD2, each matching 5 bases. V dropped 3 bases and J dropped 5 bases, with 19 bases sitting between them. The CDR3 has 15 residues. CDR1 is DFQATT, CDR2 SNEGSKA, per germline (reference sequence). Here the CDR3 DNA reads TGCAGTGCTAGCAGGGATGGGACCACTCAGGAGACCCAGTACTTC. Amino acids: CSASRDGTTQETQYF.

This clonotype was detected a few times. The chain joins TRBV5-5 to TRBJ2-3; maybe TRBD2 (5 bases). Germline V gene data show CDR1 as SGHKS and CDR2 as YYEKEE (reference sequence). Trimming left V 4 bases short and J 6 bases short, with 15 bases between. This CDR3 has 14 residues. The CDR3 coding sequence is TGTGCCAGCAGCAACGATCCGGGGTACGATACGCAGTATTTT. This encodes CASSNDPGYDTQYF.

This clonotype showed up many times. The chain couples TRBV6-1 to TRBJ2-7; no firm D call. This CDR3 contains 15 residues. Germline CDR1 is MNHNS and CDR2 is SASEGT. Trimming cost V 6 bases and J 0 bases, with 15 bases left between them. CDR3 sequence (DNA): TGTGCCAGCAGCCGATCGTGGAGATCCTCCTACGAGCAGTACTTC. As protein: CASSRSWRSSYEQYF.

This rearrangement joins TRBV6-1 to TRBJ2-7; the match to TRBD2 covers 15 bases. Germline V gene data show CDR1 as MNHNS and CDR2 as SASEGT. V was clipped by 6 bases and J by 7 bases; unmatched bases: 13. This CDR3 contains 17 residues. The CDR3 DNA sequence: TGTGCCAGCAGCCGTACCGGGACTAGCGGGGGGTTAGGGGAGCAGTACTTC. Its translation: CASSRTGTSGGLGEQYF.

The chain has TRBV20-1 and TRBJ2-7, with D unclear. The CDR3 sequence is 14 residues long. CDR1 and CDR2 from the germline V gene are DFQATT and SNEGSKA (reference sequence). Trimming removed 0 bases from V and 2 bases from J, with 11 bases in between. Written as DNA, the CDR3 is TGCAGTGCTAGAGAAGAATATGGTCCCTACGAGCAGTACTTC. Translation gives CSAREEYGPYEQYF.